Sequencing of this T cell receptor beta chain was carried out in a study of naive and memory T cell subsets. This CDR3 is built from 15 residues. V was shortened by 2 bases and J by 4 bases, with 17 bases between the two germline ends. Germline V gives CDR1 GTSNPN, CDR2 SVGIG (reference sequence). This clonotype was recorded a few times. Two oligonucleotides, mixed equimolar, formed the beta constant-region primer covering TRBC1 and TRBC2. TCRdb independently ran MiXCR on the UMI-ligation and nested PCR reads; one entry per CDR3 protein. The sample comprises 70,000 to 95,000 distinct CDR3 sequences, 7% to 8% of which are singletons, and 1.6% rests with the top ten.

This sequence originates from a human donor in good health. The gene calls are TRBV30 and TRBJ2-5, with a possible D match to TRBD2 (6 bases). The sample was central memory CD4+ T cells from blood. CDR3 region: CAWSPAGGGAETQYF. DNA for the CDR3: TGTGCCTGGAGTCCTGCCGGGGGTGGGGCAGAGACCCAGTACTTC.